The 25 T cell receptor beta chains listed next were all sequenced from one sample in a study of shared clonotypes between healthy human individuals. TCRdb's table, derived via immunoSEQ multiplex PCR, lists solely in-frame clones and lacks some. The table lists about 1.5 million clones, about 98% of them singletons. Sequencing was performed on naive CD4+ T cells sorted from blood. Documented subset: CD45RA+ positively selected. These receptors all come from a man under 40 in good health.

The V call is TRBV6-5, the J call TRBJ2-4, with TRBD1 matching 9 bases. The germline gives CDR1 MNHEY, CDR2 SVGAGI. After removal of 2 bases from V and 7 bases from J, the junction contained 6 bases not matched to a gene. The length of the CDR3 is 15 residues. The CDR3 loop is CASSYTGTGSNIQYF. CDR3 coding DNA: TGTGCCAGCAGTTACACGGGGACAGGGTCGAACATTCAGTACTTC.

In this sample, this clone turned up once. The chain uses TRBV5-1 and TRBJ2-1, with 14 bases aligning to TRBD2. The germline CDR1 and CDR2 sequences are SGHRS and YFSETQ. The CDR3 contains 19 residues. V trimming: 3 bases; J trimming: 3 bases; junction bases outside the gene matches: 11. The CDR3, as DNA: TGCGCCAGCAGCTCAACCGGGACTAGCGGGAGATTGGGCTACAATGAGCAGTTCTTC. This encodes CASSSTGTSGRLGYNEQFF.

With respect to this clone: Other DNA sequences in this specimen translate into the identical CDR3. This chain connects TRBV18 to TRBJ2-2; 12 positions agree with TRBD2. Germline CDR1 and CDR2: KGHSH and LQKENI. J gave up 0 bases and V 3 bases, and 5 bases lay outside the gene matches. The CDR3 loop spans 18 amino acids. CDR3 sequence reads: CASSPLGTSGSNTGELFF. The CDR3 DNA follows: TGTGCCAGCTCACCTCTCGGGACTAGCGGGTCGAACACCGGGGAGCTGTTTTTT. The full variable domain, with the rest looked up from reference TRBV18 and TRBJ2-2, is NAGVMQNPRHLVRRRGQEARLRCSPMKGHSHVYWYRQLPEEGLKFMVYLQKENIIDESGMPKERFSAEFPKEGPSILRIQQVVRGDSAAYFCASSPLGTSGSNTGELFFGEGSRLTVL.

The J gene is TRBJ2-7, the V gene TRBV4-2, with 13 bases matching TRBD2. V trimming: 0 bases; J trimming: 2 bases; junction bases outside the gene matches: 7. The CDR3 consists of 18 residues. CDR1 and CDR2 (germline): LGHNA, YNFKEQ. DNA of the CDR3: TGTGCCAGCAGCCAAGATGAGACTAGCGGGAGGCGAACCTACGAGCAGTACTTC. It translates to CASSQDETSGRRTYEQYF.

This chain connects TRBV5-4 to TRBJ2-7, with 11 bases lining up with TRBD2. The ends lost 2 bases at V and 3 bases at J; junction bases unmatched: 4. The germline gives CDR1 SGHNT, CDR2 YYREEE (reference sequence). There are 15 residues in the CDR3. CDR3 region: CASSLTSGSGYEQYF. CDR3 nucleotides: TGTGCCAGCAGCTTAACTAGCGGGAGTGGCTACGAGCAGTACTTC.

CDR3 residues: CASSSYDQETQYF. CDR3 nucleotides: TGTGCCAGCAGCTCCTACGATCAAGAGACCCAGTACTTC. V gene TRBV5-6 combines with J gene TRBJ2-5; D is uncertain. The CDR3 runs to 13 residues. The germline CDR1 and CDR2 sequences are SGHDT and YYEEEE. Trimming cost V 3 bases and J 2 bases, with 8 bases left between them.

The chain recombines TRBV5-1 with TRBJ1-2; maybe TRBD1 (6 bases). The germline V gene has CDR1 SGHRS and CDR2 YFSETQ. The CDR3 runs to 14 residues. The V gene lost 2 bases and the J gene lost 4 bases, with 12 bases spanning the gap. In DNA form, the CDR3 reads TGCGCCAGCAGCTTTGGGCAGGGGTCCTATGGCTACACCTTC. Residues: CASSFGQGSYGYTF. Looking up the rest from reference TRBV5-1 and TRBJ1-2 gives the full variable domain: KAGVTQTPRYLIKTRGQQVTLSCSPISGHRSVSWYQQTPGQGLQFLFEYFSETQRNKGNFPGRFSGRQFSNSRSEMNVSTLELGDSALYLCASSFGQGSYGYTFGSGTRLTVV.

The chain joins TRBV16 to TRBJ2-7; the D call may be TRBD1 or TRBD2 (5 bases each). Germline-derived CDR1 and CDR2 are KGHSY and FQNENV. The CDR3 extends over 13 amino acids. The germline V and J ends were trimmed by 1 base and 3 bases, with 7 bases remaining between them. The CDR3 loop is CASSQWGIYEQYF. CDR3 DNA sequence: TGTGCCAGCAGCCAATGGGGGATCTACGAGCAGTACTTC.

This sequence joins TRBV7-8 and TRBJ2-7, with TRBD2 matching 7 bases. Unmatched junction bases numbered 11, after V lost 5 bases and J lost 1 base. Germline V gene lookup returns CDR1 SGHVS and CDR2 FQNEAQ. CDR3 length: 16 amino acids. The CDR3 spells CASSRAVTSVSYEQYF. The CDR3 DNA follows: TGTGCCAGCAGCCGGGCGGTAACTAGCGTATCCTACGAGCAGTACTTC.

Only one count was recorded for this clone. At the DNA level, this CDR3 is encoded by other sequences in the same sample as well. The CDR3 DNA is TGTGCCAGCAGTTACTCGTCTGCCAGCCCCTACGAGCAGTACTTC. Translation gives CASSYSSASPYEQYF. The chain carries TRBV6-5 and TRBJ2-7; the D is unclear. Germline CDR1 reads MNHEY; CDR2 reads SVGAGI. Trimming took 0 bases from V and 2 from J, leaving 11 bases between them. There are 15 residues in the CDR3.

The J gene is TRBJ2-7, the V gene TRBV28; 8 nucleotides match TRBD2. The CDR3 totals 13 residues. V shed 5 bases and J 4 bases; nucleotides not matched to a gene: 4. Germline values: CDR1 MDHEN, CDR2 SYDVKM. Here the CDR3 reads CASSQTSEYEQYF. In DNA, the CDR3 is TGTGCCAGCAGTCAGACTAGCGAATACGAGCAGTACTTC. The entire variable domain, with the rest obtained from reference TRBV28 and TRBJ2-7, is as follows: DVKVTQSSRYLVKRTGEKVFLECVQDMDHENMFWYRQDPGLGLRLIYFSYDVKMKEKGDIPEGYSVSREKKERFSLILESASTNQTSMYLCASSQTSEYEQYFGPGTRLTVT.

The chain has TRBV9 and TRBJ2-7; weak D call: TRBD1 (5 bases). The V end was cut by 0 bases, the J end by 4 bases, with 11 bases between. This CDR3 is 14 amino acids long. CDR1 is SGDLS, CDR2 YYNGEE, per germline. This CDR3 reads CASSVASAGYEQYF. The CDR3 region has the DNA TGTGCCAGCAGCGTAGCGTCTGCAGGGTACGAGCAGTACTTC.

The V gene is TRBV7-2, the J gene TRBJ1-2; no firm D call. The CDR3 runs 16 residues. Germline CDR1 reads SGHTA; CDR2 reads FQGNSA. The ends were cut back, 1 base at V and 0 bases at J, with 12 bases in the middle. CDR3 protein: CASSLGGSEANYGYTF. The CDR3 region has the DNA TGTGCCAGCAGCTTAGGAGGGTCAGAAGCTAACTATGGCTACACCTTC. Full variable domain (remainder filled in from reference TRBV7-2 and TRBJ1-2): GAGVSQSPSNKVTEKGKDVELRCDPISGHTALYWYRQSLGQGLEFLIYFQGNSAPDKSGLPSDRFSAERTGGSVSTLTIQRTQQEDSAVYLCASSLGGSEANYGYTFGSGTRLTVV.

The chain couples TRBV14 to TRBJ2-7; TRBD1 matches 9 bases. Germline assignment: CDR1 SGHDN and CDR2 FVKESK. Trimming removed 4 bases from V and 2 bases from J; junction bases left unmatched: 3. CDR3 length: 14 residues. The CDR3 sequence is CASSLGTGTYEQYF. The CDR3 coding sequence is TGTGCCAGCAGCCTAGGGACAGGGACCTACGAGCAGTACTTC.

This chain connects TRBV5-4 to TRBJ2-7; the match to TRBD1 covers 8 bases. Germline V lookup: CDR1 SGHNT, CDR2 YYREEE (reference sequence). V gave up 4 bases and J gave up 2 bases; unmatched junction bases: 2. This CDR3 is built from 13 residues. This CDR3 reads CASSQDRAYEQYF. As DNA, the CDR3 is TGTGCCAGCAGCCAGGACAGGGCCTACGAGCAGTACTTC. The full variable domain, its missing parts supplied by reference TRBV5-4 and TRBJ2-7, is ETGVTQSPTHLIKTRGQQVTLRCSSQSGHNTVSWYQQALGQGPQFIFQYYREEENGRGNFPPRFSGLQFPNYSSELNVNALELDDSALYLCASSQDRAYEQYFGPGTRLTVT.

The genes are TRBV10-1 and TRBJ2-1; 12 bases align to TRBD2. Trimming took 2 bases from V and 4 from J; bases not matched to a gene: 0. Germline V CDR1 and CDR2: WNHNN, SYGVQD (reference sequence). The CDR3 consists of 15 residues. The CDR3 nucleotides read TGCGCCAGCAGTGAGGGACTAGCGGGGTACAATGAGCAGTTCTTC. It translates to CASSEGLAGYNEQFF.

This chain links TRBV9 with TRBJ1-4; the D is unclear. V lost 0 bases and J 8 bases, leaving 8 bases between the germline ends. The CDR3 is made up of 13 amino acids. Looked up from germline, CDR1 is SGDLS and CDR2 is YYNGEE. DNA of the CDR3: TGTGCCAGCAGCGTAGATTTGGGAGAAAAACTGTTTTTT. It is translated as CASSVDLGEKLFF.

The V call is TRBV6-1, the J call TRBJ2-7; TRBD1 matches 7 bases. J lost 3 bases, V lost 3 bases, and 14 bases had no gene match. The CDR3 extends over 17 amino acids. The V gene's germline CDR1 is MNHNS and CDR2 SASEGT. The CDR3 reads CASSDGTDFLGSYEQYF. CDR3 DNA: TGTGCCAGCAGTGACGGGACAGATTTCCTCGGAAGCTACGAGCAGTACTTC.

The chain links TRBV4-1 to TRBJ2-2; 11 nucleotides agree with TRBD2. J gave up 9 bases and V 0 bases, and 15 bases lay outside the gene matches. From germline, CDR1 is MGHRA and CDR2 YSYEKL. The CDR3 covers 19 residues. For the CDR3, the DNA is TGCGCCAGCAGCCAAGAACGGCTAGCGGGAGGTATGAGGAACAGGGAGCTGTTTTTT. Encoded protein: CASSQERLAGGMRNRELFF.

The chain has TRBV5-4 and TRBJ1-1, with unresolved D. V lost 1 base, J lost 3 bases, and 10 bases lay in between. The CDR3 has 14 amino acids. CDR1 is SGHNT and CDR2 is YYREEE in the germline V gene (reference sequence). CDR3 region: CASSLRLMDTEAFF. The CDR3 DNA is TGTGCCAGCAGCTTGAGGTTGATGGACACTGAAGCTTTCTTT.

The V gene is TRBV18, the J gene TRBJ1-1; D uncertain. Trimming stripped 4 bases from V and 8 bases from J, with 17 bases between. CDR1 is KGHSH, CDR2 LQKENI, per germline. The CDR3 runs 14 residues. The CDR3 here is CASSRAAGRAEAFF. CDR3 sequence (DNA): TGTGCCAGCTCACGGGCGGCAGGAAGAGCGGAAGCTTTCTTT.

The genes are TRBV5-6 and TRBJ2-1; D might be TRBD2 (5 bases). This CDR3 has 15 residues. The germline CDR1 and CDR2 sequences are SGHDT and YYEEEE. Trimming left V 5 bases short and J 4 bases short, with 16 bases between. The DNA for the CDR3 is TGTGCCAGCAGGCCCCGGGGAGCGGATTACAATGAGCAGTTCTTC. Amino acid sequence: CASRPRGADYNEQFF. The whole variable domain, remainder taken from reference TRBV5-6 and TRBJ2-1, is DAGVTQSPTHLIKTRGQQVTLRCSPKSGHDTVSWYQQALGQGPQFIFQYYEEEERQRGNFPDRFSGHQFPNYSSELNVNALLLGDSALYLCASRPRGADYNEQFFGPGTRLTVL.

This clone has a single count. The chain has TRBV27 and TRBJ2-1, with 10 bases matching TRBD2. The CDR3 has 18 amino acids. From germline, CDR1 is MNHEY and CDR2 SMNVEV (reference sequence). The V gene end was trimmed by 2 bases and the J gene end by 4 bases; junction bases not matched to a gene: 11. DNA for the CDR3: TGTGCCAGCAGTTTAGGGCTAGCGGGAGTTCGGGTATACAATGAGCAGTTCTTC. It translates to CASSLGLAGVRVYNEQFF.

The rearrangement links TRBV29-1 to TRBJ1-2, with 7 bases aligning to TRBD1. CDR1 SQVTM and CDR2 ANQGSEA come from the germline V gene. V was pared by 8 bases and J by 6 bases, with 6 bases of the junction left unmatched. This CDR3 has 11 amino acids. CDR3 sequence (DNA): TGCAGCTCCCGACAGGGCGATGGCTACACCTTC. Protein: CSSRQGDGYTF.

The CDR3, as DNA: TGTGCCAGCAGTATAATAGCGGGGACAAGGGAGACCCAGTACTTC. This gives the protein CASSIIAGTRETQYF. The chain employs TRBV27 and TRBJ2-5; 8 positions agree with TRBD2. Germline lookup yields CDR1 MNHEY and CDR2 SMNVEV (reference sequence). V dropped 5 bases and J dropped 5; count of bases not matched to a gene: 10. This CDR3 is built from 15 residues.